This entry is about one T cell receptor beta chain. The sample belongs to a study of CD8 T cells in Susac syndrome. With random hexamers, reverse transcription was performed on about 0.5 to 1 ug of RNA. TCRdb re-derived calls from the immunoSEQ multiplex PCR reads in MiXCR, one entry per CDR3 protein. The sample has around 190,000 distinct CDR3 sequences, over 85% seen once. This CDR3 is 13 amino acids long. Germline CDR1 is GTSNPN and CDR2 is SVGIG (reference sequence). Trimming took 3 bases from V and 8 from J; bases not matched to a gene: 5. Sequencing was done on a sample of CD4+ T cells from PBMCs. This chain links TRBV30 with TRBJ1-2; 11 nucleotides align to TRBD1. The receptor's source is a human donor in good health. CDR3 nucleotides: TGTGCCTGGAGGGACAGGGGGCTTGAGGGCTACACCTTC. Translating gives CAWRDRGLEGYTF.